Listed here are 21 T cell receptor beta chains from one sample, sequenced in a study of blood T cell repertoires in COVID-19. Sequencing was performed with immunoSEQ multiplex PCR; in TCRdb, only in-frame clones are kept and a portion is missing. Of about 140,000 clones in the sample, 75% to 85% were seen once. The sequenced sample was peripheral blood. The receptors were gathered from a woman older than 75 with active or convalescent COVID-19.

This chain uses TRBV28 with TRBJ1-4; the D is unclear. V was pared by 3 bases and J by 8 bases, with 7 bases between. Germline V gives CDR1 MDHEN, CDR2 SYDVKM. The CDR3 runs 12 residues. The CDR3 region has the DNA TGTGCCAGCAGTTTGAGGGAGGAAAAACTGTTTTTT. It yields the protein CASSLREEKLFF.

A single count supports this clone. The CDR3 region has the DNA TGTGCCAGCAGTTTACGGGGATACAATCAGCCCCAGCATTTT. It translates to CASSLRGYNQPQHF. This chain links TRBV27 with TRBJ1-5; no firm D call. CDR1 and CDR2 (germline): MNHEY, SMNVEV (reference sequence). Trimming cost V 2 bases and J 3 bases, with 8 bases left between them. The length of the CDR3 is 14 residues.

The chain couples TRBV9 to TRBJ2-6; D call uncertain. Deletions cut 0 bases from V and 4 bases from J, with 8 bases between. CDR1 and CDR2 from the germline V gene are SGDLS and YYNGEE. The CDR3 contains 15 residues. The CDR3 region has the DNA TGTGCCAGCAGCGTAGTGAGTTCAGGGGCCAACGTCCTGACTTTC. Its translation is CASSVVSSGANVLTF.

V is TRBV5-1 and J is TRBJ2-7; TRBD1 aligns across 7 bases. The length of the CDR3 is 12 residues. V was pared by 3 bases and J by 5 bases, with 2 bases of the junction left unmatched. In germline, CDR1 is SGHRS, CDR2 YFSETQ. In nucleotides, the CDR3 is TGCGCCAGCAGCTATCAGGGGGACGAGCAGTACTTC. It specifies CASSYQGDEQYF.

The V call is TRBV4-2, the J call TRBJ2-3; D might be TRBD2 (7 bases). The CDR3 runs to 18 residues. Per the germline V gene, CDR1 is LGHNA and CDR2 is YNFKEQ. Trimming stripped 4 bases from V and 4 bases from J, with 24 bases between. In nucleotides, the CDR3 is TGTGCCAGCAGCCGCTCGAGATTAATGGGAGGGGGGTCAGATACGCAGTATTTT. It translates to CASSRSRLMGGGSDTQYF.

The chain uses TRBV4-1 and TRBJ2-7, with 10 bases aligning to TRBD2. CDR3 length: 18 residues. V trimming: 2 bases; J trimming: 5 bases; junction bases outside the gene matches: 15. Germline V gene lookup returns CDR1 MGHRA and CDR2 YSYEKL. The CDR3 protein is CASSQQMRGTSGVDEQYF. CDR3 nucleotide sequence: TGCGCCAGCAGCCAACAAATGAGGGGAACTAGCGGGGTAGACGAGCAGTACTTC.

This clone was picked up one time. CDR3 sequence (DNA): TGTGCCAGAAGCCCCGGACAGGGGGTAGGTGAAAAACTGTTTTTT. Protein sequence: CARSPGQGVGEKLFF. The chain carries TRBV5-3 and TRBJ1-4; 10 nucleotides align to TRBD1. TRBV5-3 is assigned to the ORF class and has an uncertain function. The CDR3 covers 15 residues. V dropped 4 bases and J dropped 7; count of bases not matched to a gene: 7.

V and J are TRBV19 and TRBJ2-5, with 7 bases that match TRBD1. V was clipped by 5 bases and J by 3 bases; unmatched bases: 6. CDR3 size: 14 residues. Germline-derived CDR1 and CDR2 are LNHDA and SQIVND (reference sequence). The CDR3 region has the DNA TGTGCCAGTAGTCGCGACAGGGCGGAAGAGACCCAGTACTTC. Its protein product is CASSRDRAEETQYF.

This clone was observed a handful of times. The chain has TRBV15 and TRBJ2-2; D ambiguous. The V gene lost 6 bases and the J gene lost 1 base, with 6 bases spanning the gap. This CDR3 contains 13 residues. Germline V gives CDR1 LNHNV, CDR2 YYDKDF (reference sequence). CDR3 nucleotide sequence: TGTGCCACCAGATACAGGAACACCGGGGAGCTGTTTTTT. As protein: CATRYRNTGELFF.

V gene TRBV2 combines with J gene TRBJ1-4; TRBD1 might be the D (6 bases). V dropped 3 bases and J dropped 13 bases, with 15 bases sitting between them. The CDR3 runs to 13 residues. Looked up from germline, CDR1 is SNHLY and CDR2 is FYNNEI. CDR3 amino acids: CASSDPDRPRLFF. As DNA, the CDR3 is TGTGCCAGCAGTGATCCCGACAGGCCCAGACTGTTTTTT.

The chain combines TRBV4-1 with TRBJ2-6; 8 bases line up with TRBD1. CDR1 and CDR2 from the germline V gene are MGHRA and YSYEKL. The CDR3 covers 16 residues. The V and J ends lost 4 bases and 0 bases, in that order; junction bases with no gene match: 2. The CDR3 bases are TGCGCCAGCAGCCGAGGACAGGGCTCTGGGGCCAACGTCCTGACTTTC. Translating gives CASSRGQGSGANVLTF.

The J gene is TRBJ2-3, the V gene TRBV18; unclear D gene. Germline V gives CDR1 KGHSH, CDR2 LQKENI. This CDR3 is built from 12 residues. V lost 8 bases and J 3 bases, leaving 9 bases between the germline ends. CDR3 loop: CASTTVTDTQYF. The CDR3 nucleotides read TGTGCCAGCACCACAGTTACAGATACGCAGTATTTT.

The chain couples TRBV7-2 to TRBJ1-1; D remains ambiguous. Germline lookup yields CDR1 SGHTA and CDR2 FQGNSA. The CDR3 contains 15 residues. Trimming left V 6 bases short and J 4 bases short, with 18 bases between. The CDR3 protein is CASSPPPPRSTEAFF. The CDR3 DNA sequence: TGTGCCAGCAGTCCTCCTCCACCGCGGAGCACTGAAGCTTTCTTT.

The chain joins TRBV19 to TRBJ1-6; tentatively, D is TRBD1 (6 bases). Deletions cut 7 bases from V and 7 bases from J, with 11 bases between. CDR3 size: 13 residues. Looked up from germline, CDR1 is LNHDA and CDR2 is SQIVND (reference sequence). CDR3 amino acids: CASKSQGNSPLHF. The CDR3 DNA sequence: TGTGCCAGTAAGTCCCAGGGGAATTCACCCCTCCACTTT.

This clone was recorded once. The CDR3 nucleotides read TGTGCCAGCAGGCTAGGTCCCGGGGCCAACGTCCTGACTTTC. Encoded protein: CASRLGPGANVLTF. The chain joins TRBV2 to TRBJ2-6; D is unresolved. The CDR3 has 14 residues. V was trimmed by 6 bases and J by 4 bases, leaving 10 bases between them. The germline V gene encodes CDR1 SNHLY and CDR2 FYNNEI.

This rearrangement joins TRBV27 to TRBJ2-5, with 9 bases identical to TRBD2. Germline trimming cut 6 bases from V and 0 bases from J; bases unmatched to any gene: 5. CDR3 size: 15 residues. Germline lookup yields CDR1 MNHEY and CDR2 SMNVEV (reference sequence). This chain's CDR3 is CASRGAGGNQETQYF. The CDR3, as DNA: TGTGCCAGCAGGGGAGCGGGGGGCAACCAAGAGACCCAGTACTTC.

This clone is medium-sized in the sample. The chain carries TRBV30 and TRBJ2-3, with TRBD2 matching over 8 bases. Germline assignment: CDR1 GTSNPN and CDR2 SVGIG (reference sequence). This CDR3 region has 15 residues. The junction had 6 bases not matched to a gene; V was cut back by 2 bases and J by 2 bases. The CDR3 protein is CAWSLTGGVTDTQYF. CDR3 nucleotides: TGTGCCTGGAGTCTGACCGGGGGGGTCACAGATACGCAGTATTTT.

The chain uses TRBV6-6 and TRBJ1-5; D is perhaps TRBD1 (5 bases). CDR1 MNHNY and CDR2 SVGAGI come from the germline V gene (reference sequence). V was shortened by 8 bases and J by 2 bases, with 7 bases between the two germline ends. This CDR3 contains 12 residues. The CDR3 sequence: CASGAGNQPQHF. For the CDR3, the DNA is TGTGCCAGCGGGGCAGGCAATCAGCCCCAGCATTTT.

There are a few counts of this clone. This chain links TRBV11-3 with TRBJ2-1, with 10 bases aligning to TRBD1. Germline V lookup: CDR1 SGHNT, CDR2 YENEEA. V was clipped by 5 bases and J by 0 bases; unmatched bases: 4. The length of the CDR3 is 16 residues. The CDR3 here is CASSRTGGSSYNEQFF. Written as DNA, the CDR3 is TGTGCCAGCAGCCGGACAGGGGGTAGCTCCTACAATGAGCAGTTCTTC.

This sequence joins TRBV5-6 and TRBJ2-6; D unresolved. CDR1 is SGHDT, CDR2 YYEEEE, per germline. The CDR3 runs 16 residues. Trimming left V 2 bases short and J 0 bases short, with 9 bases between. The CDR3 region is CASSFGSFSGANVLTF. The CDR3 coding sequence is TGTGCCAGCAGCTTCGGGTCCTTCTCTGGGGCCAACGTCCTGACTTTC.

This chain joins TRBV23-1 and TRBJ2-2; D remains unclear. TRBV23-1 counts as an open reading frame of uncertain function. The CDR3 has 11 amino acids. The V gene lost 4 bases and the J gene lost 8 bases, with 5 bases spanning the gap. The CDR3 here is CASSLPGELFF. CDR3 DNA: TGCGCCAGCAGTCTTCCGGGGGAGCTGTTTTTT.